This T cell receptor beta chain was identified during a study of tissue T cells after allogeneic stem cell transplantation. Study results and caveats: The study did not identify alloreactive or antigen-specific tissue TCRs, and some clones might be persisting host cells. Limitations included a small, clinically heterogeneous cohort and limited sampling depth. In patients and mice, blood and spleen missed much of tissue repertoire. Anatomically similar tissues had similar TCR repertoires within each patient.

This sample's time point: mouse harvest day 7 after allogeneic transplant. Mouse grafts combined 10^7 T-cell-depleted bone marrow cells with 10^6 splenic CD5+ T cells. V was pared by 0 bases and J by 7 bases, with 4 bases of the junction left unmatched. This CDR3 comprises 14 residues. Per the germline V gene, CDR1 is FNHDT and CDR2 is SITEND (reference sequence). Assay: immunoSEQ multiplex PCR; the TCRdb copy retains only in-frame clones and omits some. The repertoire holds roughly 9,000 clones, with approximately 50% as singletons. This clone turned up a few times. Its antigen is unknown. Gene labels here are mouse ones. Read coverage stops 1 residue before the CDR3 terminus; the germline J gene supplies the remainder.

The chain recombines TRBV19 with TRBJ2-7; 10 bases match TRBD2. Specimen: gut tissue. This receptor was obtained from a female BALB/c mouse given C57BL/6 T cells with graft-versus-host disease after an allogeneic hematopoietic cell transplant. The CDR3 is CASSIGTGGREQYF. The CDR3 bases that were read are TGTGCCAGCAGTATAGGGACTGGGGGACGGGAACAGTAC.